These 25 T cell receptor beta chains originate from one sample sequenced in a study of cytomegalovirus exposure and HLA in healthy donors. PCR involved 60 Vbeta and 13 Jbeta primers. Some clones are missing from TCRdb's copy, which holds only in-frame ones; the method was immunoSEQ multiplex PCR. The repertoire includes approximately 150,000 clones, 80% of them detected once, and less than 3% sits in the top ten. Source material: PBMCs. Receptors originate from a woman aged 25 to 39 in good health and CMV-seronegative.

This clone came up once. J is TRBJ1-1 and V is TRBV19; weak D call: TRBD1 (6 bases). The V end was cut by 5 bases, the J end by 0 bases, with 10 bases between. The length of the CDR3 is 14 residues. Germline V gene lookup returns CDR1 LNHDA and CDR2 SQIVND (reference sequence). The CDR3 region is CASSYRALNTEAFF. The CDR3, as DNA: TGTGCCAGTAGTTACAGGGCCTTGAACACTGAAGCTTTCTTT.

This clone was seen more than once but under ten times. CDR3 region: CASSAQRSNNEQFF. The DNA for the CDR3 is TGTGCCAGCAGTGCCCAGCGGTCTAACAATGAGCAGTTCTTC. The chain couples TRBV2 to TRBJ2-1, with D tentatively TRBD2 (5 bases). V was cut by 4 bases and J by 5 bases, with 12 bases left in between. Germline assignment: CDR1 SNHLY and CDR2 FYNNEI. The length of the CDR3 is 14 residues.

CDR3 residues: CASSGTGNHQPQHF. As DNA, the CDR3 is TGTGCCAGCAGTGGGACAGGGAATCATCAGCCCCAGCATTTT. J is TRBJ1-5 and V is TRBV2; TRBD1 aligns across 8 bases. Germline V gene lookup returns CDR1 SNHLY and CDR2 FYNNEI. The J segment lost 5 bases and the V segment lost 4 bases, leaving 4 bases of the junction unmatched. The CDR3 consists of 14 residues.

The CDR3 region has the DNA TGTGCCAGCAGTGCGGTACTAGCGGCCACAGTGTCTTACGAGCAGTACTTC. It translates to CASSAVLAATVSYEQYF. This sequence joins TRBV6-1 and TRBJ2-7; 8 bases fit TRBD2. The CDR3 is 17 amino acids. From germline, CDR1 is MNHNS and CDR2 SASEGT. Trimming removed 4 bases from V and 4 bases from J; junction bases left unmatched: 15.

The chain links TRBV6-1 to TRBJ2-2; 9 bases are a match to TRBD1. Germline CDR1 reads MNHNS; CDR2 reads SASEGT. This CDR3 spans 13 amino acids. The ends lost 7 bases at V and 6 bases at J; junction bases unmatched: 3. In DNA form, the CDR3 reads TGTGCCAGCAAGGGACAGGGCCCCGGGGAGCTGTTTTTT. Translating it yields CASKGQGPGELFF.

This chain uses TRBV12-5 with TRBJ2-5, with TRBD1 matching 7 bases. The V segment lost 0 bases and the J segment 1 base; nucleotides outside the gene matches: 11. The length of the CDR3 is 18 residues. The V gene's germline CDR1 is LGHNT and CDR2 FRNRAP. Written as DNA, the CDR3 is TGTGCTAGTGGTTTGGTACCCGTCACAGGGGCTTTCCAAGAGACCCAGTACTTC. It is translated as CASGLVPVTGAFQETQYF.

The J gene is TRBJ2-7, the V gene TRBV29-1; a weak D match, TRBD1 (6 bases). Germline V CDR1 and CDR2: SQVTM, ANQGSEA. Trimming stripped 8 bases from V and 2 bases from J, with 13 bases between. CDR3 length equals 12 residues. The CDR3 sequence is CSFRTATYEQYF. For the CDR3, the DNA is TGCAGCTTTCGGACAGCTACCTACGAGCAGTACTTC.

The chain combines TRBV2 with TRBJ2-5; tentative D call: TRBD1 (6 bases). Germline CDR1 reads SNHLY; CDR2 reads FYNNEI. V lost 4 bases and J 4 bases, leaving 10 bases between the germline ends. There are 13 residues in the CDR3. This CDR3 reads CASSVGQRETQYF. CDR3 bases: TGTGCCAGCAGTGTGGGACAACGAGAGACCCAGTACTTC.

V usage is TRBV20-1 and J usage is TRBJ2-5; D not resolved. This CDR3 spans 10 amino acids. V was cut by 3 bases and J by 5 bases, with 4 bases left in between. CDR1 DFQATT and CDR2 SNEGSKA come from the germline V gene (reference sequence). The CDR3 nucleotides are TGCAGTGCTAGTATCGAGACCCAGTACTTC. This translates into CSASIETQYF.

The gene calls are TRBV9 and TRBJ2-3, with unresolved D. CDR3 size: 15 residues. Germline V gene sequence: CDR1 SGDLS, CDR2 YYNGEE. Trimming cost V 0 bases and J 4 bases, with 12 bases left between them. Here the CDR3 DNA reads TGTGCCAGCAGCGTAGAGGATAGCACCCCAGATACGCAGTATTTT. Protein: CASSVEDSTPDTQYF.

J is TRBJ2-2 and V is TRBV6-5; weak D call: TRBD1 (5 bases). In germline, CDR1 is MNHEY, CDR2 SVGAGI. The CDR3 is 14 amino acids. Trimming took 5 bases from V and 1 from J, leaving 8 bases between them. The CDR3 coding sequence is TGTGCCAGCAGTGGGCAGGGGAACACCGGGGAGCTGTTTTTT. Protein product: CASSGQGNTGELFF.

The genes are TRBV2 and TRBJ1-1; D perhaps matches TRBD1 (5 bases). The CDR3 is made up of 14 amino acids. The germline V and J ends were trimmed by 6 bases and 1 base, with 12 bases remaining between them. Looked up from germline, CDR1 is SNHLY and CDR2 is FYNNEI. Here the CDR3 DNA reads TGTGCCAGCAGGGAACAGGATTGGAACACTGAAGCTTTCTTT. Amino acids: CASREQDWNTEAFF.

This chain connects TRBV5-6 to TRBJ1-2; 9 bases are a match to TRBD1. Germline lookup yields CDR1 SGHDT and CDR2 YYEEEE. Trimming cost V 2 bases and J 10 bases; bases outside gene matches: 6. This CDR3 contains 13 residues. The CDR3 protein is CASSFNRGRIYTF. The CDR3 DNA sequence: TGTGCCAGCAGCTTTAACAGGGGGCGGATCTACACCTTC.

The chain has TRBV2 and TRBJ2-1, with 7 bases matching TRBD2. After removal of 10 bases from V and 6 bases from J, the junction contained 18 bases not matched to a gene. Germline values: CDR1 SNHLY, CDR2 FYNNEI. This CDR3 contains 16 residues. This CDR3 is CATLGISREMGNEQFF. The DNA for the CDR3 is TGTGCCACTCTCGGGATCTCGCGGGAGATGGGCAATGAGCAGTTCTTC.

The rearrangement joins TRBV30 to TRBJ1-6, with TRBD1 matching 8 bases. The germline V gene encodes CDR1 GTSNPN and CDR2 SVGIG (reference sequence). CDR3 length: 13 amino acids. The J segment lost 8 bases and the V segment lost 5 bases, leaving 5 bases of the junction unmatched. The CDR3 DNA reads TGTGCCTGGGTAGACAGGGGAGATTCACCCCTCCACTTT. This translates into CAWVDRGDSPLHF.

V gene TRBV5-1 combines with J gene TRBJ2-6; D perhaps matches TRBD1 (6 bases). The CDR3 is 19 amino acids. Germline CDR1 reads SGHRS; CDR2 reads YFSETQ. The V end was cut by 5 bases, the J end by 2 bases, with 23 bases between. In DNA, the CDR3 is TGCGCCAGCAGGGAATCCTTCGGGACAATGGACGCTGGGGCCAACGTCCTGACTTTC. It translates to CASRESFGTMDAGANVLTF.

This clone was found once. The genes are TRBV7-2 and TRBJ2-1; tentative D call: TRBD2 (5 bases). CDR3 length: 15 residues. The V end lost 4 bases, the J end lost 0 bases, and 10 bases lay between the germline ends. Per the germline V gene, CDR1 is SGHTA and CDR2 is FQGNSA. The chain's CDR3 is CASSSQRSSYNEQFF. The CDR3 DNA follows: TGTGCCAGCAGCTCCCAGCGGAGCTCCTACAATGAGCAGTTCTTC.

This chain links TRBV7-8 with TRBJ2-2; TRBD2 agrees at 11 bases. The CDR3 consists of 16 residues. In germline, CDR1 is SGHVS, CDR2 FQNEAQ. J lost 5 bases, V lost 1 base, and 3 bases had no gene match. CDR3: CASSLELAGGTGELFF. The CDR3 DNA reads TGTGCCAGCAGCTTAGAGTTAGCGGGGGGGACCGGGGAGCTGTTTTTT.

The chain joins TRBV7-9 to TRBJ2-7; a possible D gene is TRBD2 (5 bases). Germline V gene sequence: CDR1 SEHNR, CDR2 FQNEAQ (reference sequence). V was trimmed by 1 base and J by 2 bases, leaving 6 bases between them. The CDR3 is made up of 13 amino acids. This CDR3 is CASSLDGTYEQYF. CDR3 DNA: TGTGCCAGCAGCTTAGACGGGACCTACGAGCAGTACTTC.

The genes are TRBV7-9 and TRBJ1-5, with D possibly being TRBD1 (5 bases). V was trimmed by 3 bases and J by 0 bases, leaving 15 bases between them. Germline CDR1 is SEHNR and CDR2 is FQNEAQ (reference sequence). The CDR3 is made up of 17 amino acids. The CDR3 coding sequence is TGTGCCAGCAGCTTGGGGAGAGGGACTTCTAGCAATCAGCCCCAGCATTTT. Residues: CASSLGRGTSSNQPQHF.

The chain combines TRBV30 with TRBJ2-3; tentative D call: TRBD1 (6 bases). CDR3 length equals 14 residues. Germline CDR1 is GTSNPN and CDR2 is SVGIG (reference sequence). V lost 4 bases and J 1 base, leaving 12 bases between the germline ends. The CDR3 is CAWNQGLGTDTQYF. The CDR3 coding sequence is TGTGCCTGGAACCAGGGGTTGGGCACAGATACGCAGTATTTT.

This chain uses TRBV18 with TRBJ2-5, with TRBD2 as a possible D gene (6 bases). This CDR3 is built from 13 residues. The germline gives CDR1 KGHSH, CDR2 LQKENI. Trimming removed 6 bases from V and 5 bases from J, with 13 bases in between. CDR3 in amino acids: CASSPAGRETQYF. In DNA, the CDR3 is TGTGCCAGCTCCCCCGCGGGGAGGGAGACCCAGTACTTC.

This sequence joins TRBV5-1 and TRBJ2-7, with TRBD2 identical over 7 bases. With 4 bases clipped from V and 4 bases from J, the junction kept 8 bases outside the gene matches. The CDR3 is 14 amino acids. From germline, CDR1 is SGHRS and CDR2 YFSETQ. The CDR3 DNA reads as TGCGCCAGCAGCATAGGACTAGATGGGTACGAGCAGTACTTC. This sequence encodes CASSIGLDGYEQYF.

The rearrangement links TRBV5-4 to TRBJ2-7; 8 bases fit TRBD2. This CDR3 has 15 residues. With 0 bases clipped from V and 0 bases from J, the junction kept 2 bases outside the gene matches. The germline gives CDR1 SGHNT, CDR2 YYREEE (reference sequence). CDR3 sequence (DNA): TGTGCCAGCAGCTTGGACGGGAGGGGCTCCTACGAGCAGTACTTC. This sequence encodes CASSLDGRGSYEQYF.

This chain connects TRBV7-2 to TRBJ1-5; no reliable D call. V shed 1 base and J shed 7 bases, with 14 bases lying between them. Germline CDR1 is SGHTA and CDR2 is FQGNSA. This CDR3 contains 15 residues. This CDR3 is CASSLGHQNGQPQHF. The CDR3 coding sequence is TGTGCCAGCAGCTTAGGACACCAGAACGGACAGCCCCAGCATTTT.